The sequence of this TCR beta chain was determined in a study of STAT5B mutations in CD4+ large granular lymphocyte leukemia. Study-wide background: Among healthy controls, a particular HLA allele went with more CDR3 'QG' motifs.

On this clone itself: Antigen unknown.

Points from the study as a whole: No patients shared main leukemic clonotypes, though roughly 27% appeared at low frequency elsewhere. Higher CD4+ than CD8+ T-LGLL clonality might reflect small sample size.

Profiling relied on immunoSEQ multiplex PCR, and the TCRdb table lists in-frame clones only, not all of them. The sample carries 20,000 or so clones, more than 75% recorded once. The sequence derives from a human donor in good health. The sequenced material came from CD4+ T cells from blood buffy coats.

This CDR3 reads CASPLSGRARDTQYF. The CDR3 DNA sequence: TGTGCCAGCCCTCTTAGCGGGAGGGCTAGAGATACGCAGTATTTT. The chain recombines TRBV21-1 with TRBJ2-3; the DNA was not used to check the table's D call, TRBD2. TRBV21-1 counts as a pseudogene. The CDR3 runs 15 residues.